This passage covers 30 T cell receptor beta chains from one sample sequenced in a study of T-cell memory formation after mild COVID-19. TCRdb recomputed calls from the 5' RACE reads with MiXCR, one row per CDR3 protein. The data hold under 600,000 distinct CDR3 sequences, with about 22% observed a single time. Material for sequencing was PBMCs or a T cell subset sorted from them (not recorded which). These receptors were obtained from an adult woman who had mild COVID-19 (a few samples of this study predate the infection). Cell type and time point are not known.

The count of this clonotype is one. The chain carries TRBV29-1 and TRBJ2-3, with a possible D match to TRBD2 (7 bases). In germline, CDR1 is SQVTM, CDR2 ANQGSEA. Trimming removed 4 bases from V and 2 bases from J, with 16 bases in between. The CDR3 is 15 residues long. CDR3 region: CSVARGGENTDTQYF. The CDR3 DNA reads TGCAGCGTTGCGAGGGGGGGGGAAAACACAGATACGCAGTATTTT.

Details on this clonotype: A read error may produce the germline difference seen at one junction end. The V call is TRBV5-1, the J call TRBJ1-6, with D maybe TRBD1 (6 bases). CDR1 and CDR2 from the germline V gene are SGHRS and YFSETQ. The CDR3 is 15 amino acids. CDR3 region: CDSSSWTDNNSPLHF. DNA for the CDR3: TGCGACAGCAGCTCCTGGACAGATAATAATTCACCCCTCCACTTT.

V gene TRBV4-3 combines with J gene TRBJ2-2; no definite D call. The CDR3 totals 14 residues. CDR1 and CDR2 from the germline V gene are LGHNA and YSLEER. The germline V and J ends were trimmed by 4 bases and 1 base, with 7 bases remaining between them. CDR3 loop: CASSLSENTGELFF. The CDR3 DNA follows: TGCGCCAGCAGCCTGTCAGAGAACACCGGGGAGCTGTTTTTT.

The sample holds a few counts of this clonotype. The V and J genes are TRBV19 and TRBJ1-4; D not certain. Per the germline V gene, CDR1 is LNHDA and CDR2 is SQIVND (reference sequence). Trimming removed 4 bases from V and 1 base from J, with 10 bases in between. The CDR3 totals 15 residues. In DNA, the CDR3 is TGTGCCAGTAGTAATATGGGTGGAACTAATGAAAAACTGTTTTTT. Translation gives CASSNMGGTNEKLFF.

The chain is built from TRBV11-2 and TRBJ2-7, with unresolved D. Looked up from germline, CDR1 is SGHAT and CDR2 is FQNNGV. The CDR3 runs 14 residues. The V end lost 5 bases, the J end lost 1 base, and 12 bases lay between the germline ends. CDR3 in DNA: TGTGCCAGCAGCCATGGACGGATTTCCTACGAGCAGTACTTC. Amino acids: CASSHGRISYEQYF.

This chain connects TRBV27 to TRBJ2-3; no definite D call. The CDR3 contains 15 residues. The germline CDR1 and CDR2 sequences are MNHEY and SMNVEV (reference sequence). Trimming left V 3 bases short and J 3 bases short, with 13 bases between. In DNA, the CDR3 is TGTGCCAGCAGTTTTTCCCCTTTGGGTACAGATACGCAGTATTTT. Its protein is CASSFSPLGTDTQYF.

The chain joins TRBV7-9 to TRBJ2-7; 12 bases are shared with TRBD2. Germline loops: CDR1 SEHNR, CDR2 FQNEAQ (reference sequence). The CDR3 covers 15 residues. V gave up 5 bases and J gave up 5 bases; unmatched junction bases: 7. In DNA, the CDR3 is TGTGCCAGCAGCACTTCGACTAGCGGGAGCCACGAGCAGTACTTC. Its translation is CASSTSTSGSHEQYF.

The rearrangement links TRBV9 to TRBJ1-3; TRBD1 agrees at 10 bases. Germline assignment: CDR1 SGDLS and CDR2 YYNGEE. CDR3 size: 16 residues. Unmatched junction bases numbered 6, after V lost 4 bases and J lost 2 bases. The CDR3 protein is CASSPQGQGAGNTIYF. In DNA form, the CDR3 reads TGTGCCAGCAGCCCCCAAGGACAGGGGGCTGGAAACACCATATATTTT. The variable domain in full, with the rest retrieved from reference TRBV9 and TRBJ1-3, is DSGVTQTPKHLITATGQRVTLRCSPRSGDLSVYWYQQSLDQGLQFLIQYYNGEERAKGNILERFSAQQFPDLHSELNLSSLELGDSALYFCASSPQGQGAGNTIYFGEGSWLTVV.

The chain joins TRBV5-1 to TRBJ1-1, with TRBD1 as a possible D gene (6 bases). Between the trimmed V and J ends, which lost 3 bases and 1 base, there was a span of 13 bases. The CDR3 contains 15 residues. CDR1 SGHRS and CDR2 YFSETQ come from the germline V gene. CDR3 sequence reads: CASSYYGTSNTEAFF. CDR3 in DNA: TGCGCCAGCAGCTACTACGGGACATCGAACACTGAAGCTTTCTTT.

This clonotype was found a few times. This chain uses TRBV12-3 or TRBV12-4 with TRBJ2-5, with 9 bases identical to TRBD1. V was pared by 8 bases and J by 7 bases, with 14 bases of the junction left unmatched. CDR3 length: 15 residues. CDR3 in amino acids: CASSSPRDRVGTQYF. CDR3 DNA: TGTGCCAGCTCTTCTCCCCGGGACAGGGTAGGGACCCAGTACTTC.

This clonotype was detected a few times. This rearrangement joins TRBV12-3 or TRBV12-4 to TRBJ1-1; D unclear. Trimming removed 4 bases from V and 1 base from J, with 13 bases in between. The CDR3 spans 15 residues. CDR3 nucleotides: TGTGCCAGCAGTTCCGCTCGGGCGAGGAACACTGAAGCTTTCTTT. Its protein product is CASSSARARNTEAFF.

V usage is TRBV18 and J usage is TRBJ1-1; a weak D match, TRBD1 (5 bases). Trimming left V 0 bases short and J 1 base short, with 12 bases between. Germline CDR1 and CDR2: KGHSH and LQKENI. The CDR3 spans 16 residues. The CDR3 spells CASSPPGGSRNTEAFF. The CDR3 nucleotides are TGTGCCAGCTCACCACCTGGGGGTTCCCGGAACACTGAAGCTTTCTTT.

This clonotype occurred a few times. The V gene is TRBV21-1, the J gene TRBJ1-1. TRBV21-1 is listed as a pseudogene. The CDR3 is made up of 14 amino acids. The chain's CDR3 is CAMALEQGSTEAFF. In nucleotides, the CDR3 is TGTGCCATGGCCCTTGAGCAGGGAAGCACTGAAGCTTTCTTT.

This clonotype was detected a few times. This chain connects TRBV20-1 to TRBJ2-1; D is perhaps TRBD1 (7 bases). This CDR3 is 16 amino acids long. Deletions cut 1 base from V and 5 bases from J, with 18 bases between. Germline CDR1 DFQATT, CDR2 SNEGSKA (reference sequence). The CDR3, as DNA: TGCAGTGCTAGAGTAGCGGAGGGGGCGCATCACAATGAGCAGTTCTTC. Translation gives CSARVAEGAHHNEQFF.

The chain uses TRBV20-1 and TRBJ2-4, with D uncertain. This CDR3 contains 14 residues. The ends were cut back, 0 bases at V and 8 bases at J, with 14 bases in the middle. Germline CDR1 DFQATT, CDR2 SNEGSKA (reference sequence). The CDR3 sequence: CSAREGLRRDIQYF. DNA for the CDR3: TGCAGTGCTAGAGAAGGTCTTCGTCGGGACATTCAGTACTTC.

This clonotype was recorded a few times. J is TRBJ2-1 and V is TRBV5-4; 8 bases are shared with TRBD1. Losses at the gene ends were 1 base for V and 8 bases for J; bases not matched to a gene: 5. CDR1 is SGHNT and CDR2 is YYREEE in the germline V gene (reference sequence). CDR3 length: 14 residues. The CDR3 DNA reads as TGTGCCAGCAGCTTGTGGACAGGGAAGCATGAGCAGTTCTTC. Its protein product is CASSLWTGKHEQFF.

The chain couples TRBV27 to TRBJ1-3; 7 bases fit TRBD1. Trimming cost V 2 bases and J 0 bases; bases outside gene matches: 10. Germline V gene lookup returns CDR1 MNHEY and CDR2 SMNVEV (reference sequence). The CDR3 extends over 18 amino acids. The CDR3 DNA follows: TGTGCCAGCAGTTTAGAAGGGGGCAGGGGCAGCTCTGGAAACACCATATATTTT. It is translated as CASSLEGGRGSSGNTIYF.

The chain carries TRBV29-1 and TRBJ2-5; D not certain. CDR1 and CDR2 from the germline V gene are SQVTM and ANQGSEA. With 5 bases removed from V and 5 bases from J, the gap between germline ends came to 12 bases. CDR3 length: 12 amino acids. The CDR3 nucleotides read TGCAGCGTTTTCCTGGGTTTTGAGACCCAGTACTTC. Protein product: CSVFLGFETQYF.

The V call is TRBV29-1, the J call TRBJ2-5, with 12 bases aligning to TRBD2. V was clipped by 0 bases and J by 2 bases; unmatched bases: 7. CDR1 and CDR2 (germline): SQVTM, ANQGSEA. The CDR3 contains 17 residues. This CDR3 reads CSVEEARGLAGQETQYF. CDR3 DNA: TGCAGCGTTGAAGAGGCTCGGGGACTAGCGGGTCAAGAGACCCAGTACTTC.

The sample holds a few counts of this clonotype. The chain is built from TRBV3-1 and TRBJ2-3, with 10 bases lining up with TRBD1. Unmatched junction bases numbered 5, after V lost 4 bases and J lost 1 base. CDR3 length: 16 residues. From germline, CDR1 is LGHDT and CDR2 YNNKEL (reference sequence). CDR3 sequence reads: CASSPWDRGRTDTQYF. CDR3 coding DNA: TGTGCCAGCAGCCCATGGGACAGGGGCCGCACAGATACGCAGTATTTT.

The chain uses TRBV29-1 and TRBJ2-7, with 7 nucleotides matching TRBD1. With V trimmed by 8 bases and J by 3 bases, 4 bases remained unmatched. CDR1 is SQVTM, CDR2 ANQGSEA, per germline. This CDR3 has 11 amino acids. The CDR3, as DNA: TGCAGCAAAGGGACAGACTACGAGCAGTACTTC. Translated, it gives CSKGTDYEQYF.

The gene calls are TRBV12-3 or TRBV12-4 and TRBJ1-1, with D perhaps TRBD1 (5 bases). This CDR3 is 13 amino acids long. Trimming stripped 5 bases from V and 5 bases from J, with 12 bases between. In nucleotides, the CDR3 is TGTGCCAGCAGTCCAATTCGGGGGACTGAAGCTTTCTTT. Amino acid sequence: CASSPIRGTEAFF.

This chain links TRBV20-1 with TRBJ2-1; TRBD2 agrees at 10 bases. This CDR3 contains 17 residues. The V and J ends lost 1 base and 4 bases, in that order; junction bases with no gene match: 10. Germline V gives CDR1 DFQATT, CDR2 SNEGSKA (reference sequence). The CDR3 bases are TGCAGTGCTAGAGGTCCGCTAGCGGGGGTTGTATACAATGAGCAGTTCTTC. It translates to CSARGPLAGVVYNEQFF.

The chain combines TRBV13 with TRBJ2-5, with 7 bases fitting TRBD1. The V gene end was trimmed by 5 bases and the J gene end by 2 bases; junction bases not matched to a gene: 8. From germline, CDR1 is PRHDT and CDR2 FYEKMQ (reference sequence). The CDR3 has 15 amino acids. CDR3 amino acids: CASSRTGGRQETQYF. Here the CDR3 DNA reads TGTGCCAGCAGCCGGACAGGTGGCCGTCAAGAGACCCAGTACTTC.

This clonotype turned up a few times. At one end the junction does not follow the germline gene, possibly because of a read error. The chain is built from TRBV6-2 or TRBV6-3 and TRBJ2-7; a weak D match, TRBD2 (7 bases). CDR1 and CDR2 (germline): MNHEY, SVGEGT. The CDR3 totals 13 residues. CDR3 region: CASSSYREVGGDF. The CDR3 DNA follows: TGTGCCAGCAGTAGTTACCGGGAAGTAGGGGGGGACTTC.

This clonotype showed up just a few times. The V call is TRBV7-9, the J call TRBJ1-1; D is ambiguous. Germline V lookup: CDR1 SEHNR, CDR2 FQNEAQ (reference sequence). V was trimmed by 1 base and J by 7 bases, leaving 10 bases between them. The CDR3 has 13 residues. The CDR3 coding sequence is TGTGCCAGCAGCTTAGTCCCCTTGGTTGAAGCTTTCTTT. The encoded protein is CASSLVPLVEAFF.

This clonotype was picked up many times. At one of its ends the junction is not consistent with the germline gene, which may arise from a read error. V and J are TRBV7-9 and TRBJ1-1; 7 bases fit TRBD1. The V gene's germline CDR1 is SEHNR and CDR2 FQNEAQ (reference sequence). The CDR3 totals 14 residues. The CDR3 nucleotides are TGTGCCAGCAGTTTAGACAGGGTGAACACTGAAGCTTTCTTT. It specifies CASSLDRVNTEAFF.

V is TRBV24-1 and J is TRBJ2-1; D is undetermined. V lost 0 bases to trimming and J lost 5 bases, with 4 bases between them. Germline CDR1 KGHDR, CDR2 SFDVKD. CDR3 size: 13 residues. The CDR3 nucleotides are TGTGCCACCAGTGATTTGAAAGACAATGAGCAGTTCTTC. It translates to CATSDLKDNEQFF.

The genes are TRBV5-1 and TRBJ1-6; D call uncertain. Germline assignment: CDR1 SGHRS and CDR2 YFSETQ. The CDR3 is made up of 16 amino acids. V was cut by 0 bases and J by 0 bases, with 7 bases left in between. This chain's CDR3 is CASSLAADSYNSPLHF. CDR3 bases: TGCGCCAGCAGCTTGGCGGCAGACTCCTATAATTCACCCCTCCACTTT.

The chain joins TRBV2 to TRBJ2-1, with TRBD2 matching over 8 bases. J gave up 5 bases and V 6 bases, and 9 bases lay outside the gene matches. The CDR3 is 15 residues long. CDR1 and CDR2 from the germline V gene are SNHLY and FYNNEI. The CDR3 reads CASRDGTRVHNEQFF. The CDR3 DNA reads as TGTGCCAGCAGAGACGGGACTAGAGTCCACAATGAGCAGTTCTTC.